These T cell receptor beta chains were read from a single sample in a study of radiotherapy plus CTLA-4 blockade in lung cancer. Sequencing used immunoSEQ multiplex PCR; TCRdb keeps in-frame clones, though not all of them. This table has about 68,000 clones, 65% to 80% appearing once. Sequencing was performed on peripheral blood, taken from a patient treated with radiotherapy plus ipilimumab. All receptors derive from a human donor with non-small cell lung cancer who had a complete response to radiotherapy plus ipilimumab. Each CDR3 is given with its conserved first and last residue. A D gene is named only where the DNA matches it firmly.

>TRBV7-9|TRBJ1-1|TRBD1
CASSQRDRDAEAFF
>TRBV6-1|TRBJ2-7|TRBD1
CASRMRGQDEQYF
>TRBV19|TRBJ2-4|NA
CASSMIKLEIQYF
>TRBV9|TRBJ1-2|NA
CASSVGTVGGYTF
>TRBV7-2|TRBJ2-5|TRBD1
CASSPTGAETQYF
>TRBV5-1|TRBJ2-5|NA
CASRRQGVGQETQYF
>TRBV27|TRBJ2-5|TRBD2
CASSNRDYPFQETQYF
>TRBV6-1|TRBJ1-5|NA
CASSPLRGGNQPQHF
>TRBV5-4|TRBJ2-7|NA
CASSLGYAGDYEQYF
>TRBV6-5|TRBJ2-5|NA
CASSYPGLTETQYF
>TRBV27|TRBJ1-1|NA
CASSLSGWLTFF
>TRBV6-5|TRBJ2-7|NA
CASSSGVFYEQYF
>TRBV25-1|TRBJ1-1|NA
CASSKTMNTEAFF
>TRBV6-1|TRBJ1-6|NA
CASRTGYSVSPLHF
>TRBV9|TRBJ1-1|TRBD1
CASSVAPSGGDLNTEAFF
>TRBV4-1|TRBJ2-5|NA
CASSPMALGGETQYF
>TRBV7-9|TRBJ1-4|NA
CASSFLPGSRSGEKLFF
>TRBV18|TRBJ2-7|NA
CASSPGALGSYEQYF
>TRBV29-1|TRBJ2-1|NA
CSVDEGTGEQFF
>TRBV27|TRBJ2-2|NA
CASSSTGFPGELFF
>TRBV6-5|TRBJ2-1|NA
CASSSDIKAYNEQFF
>TRBV9|TRBJ1-2|NA
CASSVVASGYGYTF
>TRBV6-1|TRBJ2-5|NA
CASSEADAGDQETQYF
>TRBV29-1|TRBJ2-2|TRBD2
CSVEVAGGSYTGELFF
>TRBV13|TRBJ1-5|NA
CASSQGPNQPQHF
>TRBV27|TRBJ2-1|NA
CASSLGAGPPQFF
>TRBV15|TRBJ2-7|NA
CATSRWDGSYEQYF
>TRBV10-3|TRBJ2-6|NA
CAISEQGVGANVLTF
>TRBV2|TRBJ1-2|NA
CASSEARQGRKYGYTF
>TRBV4-1|TRBJ2-5|TRBD2
CASSPSGGAGGPPVGETQYF
>TRBV7-2|TRBJ2-3|TRBD2
CASGLAGASTDTQYF
>TRBV4-3|TRBJ2-5|NA
CASSQIQGVRGETQYF
>TRBV11-3|TRBJ1-1|NA
CASSGSQGFTEAFF
>TRBV27|TRBJ1-6|TRBD1
CASSFRGQNNSPLHF
>TRBV7-9|TRBJ2-5|TRBD2
CASSDSLGGAQYF
>TRBV12-5|TRBJ1-4|NA
CASGLTATNEKLFF
>TRBV30|TRBJ1-4|NA
CAWSPNLGRINEKLFF
>TRBV2|TRBJ1-2|TRBD1
CASAGTGGSNYGYTF
>TRBV7-9|TRBJ2-3|TRBD1
CASSPGQVSTDTQYF
>TRBV19|TRBJ1-2|NA
CASSILLGASSYGYTF
>TRBV20-1|TRBJ2-3|TRBD2
CSAPVLAAQYF
>TRBV25-1|TRBJ2-1|NA
CASSEYRRGNEQFF
>TRBV5-1|TRBJ1-1|NA
CASSSINGAWNTEAFF
>TRBV7-9|TRBJ1-1|NA
CASSYGQLEAFF
>TRBV11-2|TRBJ2-5|NA
CASSLETRSETQYF
>TRBV2|TRBJ1-5|TRBD1
CASRGQGNQPQHF